This record looks at one TCR beta chain sequence and its context. Its specificity is not known. This entry comes from a study of T-cell memory formation after mild COVID-19. Across the study: The two donors had largely donor-specific TCR clusters. Study-wide results and limits: Contracting CD8+ clones were enriched in EMRA, CD4+ mainly in CM and EM.

The TCR alpha and TCR beta cDNA libraries, bearing sample barcodes and UMIs, were generated by 5'RACE using constant-segment primers. MiXCR, run by TCRdb on the 5' RACE reads, gives a single entry per CDR3 protein. The table has 540,000 or so distinct CDR3 sequences, roughly 20% seen once; the top ten hold about 12%. The CDR3 is made up of 17 amino acids. Losses at the gene ends were 5 bases for V and 2 bases for J; bases not matched to a gene: 8. CDR1 is MGHDK and CDR2 is SYGVNS in the germline V gene. The clonotype was recovered from an adult woman who had mild COVID-19 (a few samples of this study predate the infection). Cell type and time point are not known. This chain uses TRBV25-1 with TRBJ2-2; 10 bases align to TRBD1. Sequencing was done on a sample of PBMCs or a T cell subset sorted from them (not recorded which). The CDR3 here is CASSSFRTGGNTGELFF. Written as DNA, the CDR3 is TGTGCCAGCAGTTCCTTCCGGACAGGGGGTAACACCGGGGAGCTGTTTTTT.